The 7 T cell receptor beta chains in this list originate from one sample, sequenced in a study of T cells in women clearing cervical HPV infection. Some clones are missing from TCRdb's copy, which holds only in-frame ones; the method was immunoSEQ multiplex PCR. This sample's table reports roughly 20,000 clones. The sample taken for sequencing was blood buffy coat. These receptors came from a woman between 18 and 70 years old with a cervical HPV16 infection that either progressed to CIN3+ or cleared (not recorded which).

Comments on this clone: The read comes to an end 3 residues before the CDR3 does, leaving the germline J gene to fill in the end. This sequence joins TRBV12-3 or TRBV12-4 and TRBJ1-2; D gene uncertain. The CDR3 totals 15 residues. Trimming took 4 bases from V and 7 from J, leaving 19 bases between them. The CDR3 region is CASSSRRGRVSGYTF. The CDR3 bases that were read are TGTGCCAGCAGTTCCCGACGGGGTCGGGTGTCTGGC.

A word on this clone: The CDR3 goes on 3 residues after the read ends, and that part is filled in from the germline J gene. The chain employs TRBV7-7 and TRBJ2-1; 7 bases align to TRBD2. Germline CDR1 is SSHAT and CDR2 is FNYEAQ (reference sequence). The CDR3 is 16 residues long. The V segment lost 5 bases and the J segment 8 bases; nucleotides outside the gene matches: 15. This chain's CDR3 is CASSPVAGGTAHEQFF. The CDR3 DNA, read in part, is TGTGCCAGCAGCCCGGTGGCCGGGGGGACTGCTCATGAG.

Worth noting for this clone: The DNA ends 3 residues before the CDR3 does, and the rest of the CDR3 is filled in from the germline J gene. V and J are TRBV6-2 or TRBV6-3 and TRBJ1-2, with TRBD1 matching 9 bases. Germline V gives CDR1 MNHEY, CDR2 SVGEGT. The CDR3 loop spans 16 amino acids. With 6 bases clipped from V and 2 bases from J, the junction kept 10 bases outside the gene matches. The CDR3 reads CASRTRTGVGNYGYTF. The CDR3 DNA, read in part, is TGTGCCAGCAGGACCCGGACAGGGGTGGGAAACTATGGC.

Concerning this clone: The sequence runs out 3 residues before the end of the CDR3; the remainder is reconstructed from the germline J gene. The J gene is TRBJ2-1, the V gene TRBV20-1; 8 positions agree with TRBD2. Germline-derived CDR1 and CDR2 are DFQATT and SNEGSKA (reference sequence). The CDR3 extends over 16 amino acids. V shed 0 bases, J shed 4 bases, and the junction held 8 bases outside the gene matches. The CDR3 region is CSARDRIAGTYNEQFF. Partial CDR3 DNA: TGCAGTGCTAGAGATAGAATAGCGGGAACTTACAATGAG.

Worth noting for this clone: Read sequence stops 3 residues before the CDR3 end, and the germline J gene provides the missing end. This rearrangement joins TRBV30 to TRBJ1-2, with D perhaps TRBD1 (5 bases). With 5 bases removed from V and 4 bases from J, the gap between germline ends came to 14 bases. The CDR3 is made up of 13 amino acids. Germline V CDR1 and CDR2: GTSNPN, SVGIG (reference sequence). This CDR3 reads CAWGALSSYGYTF. Incomplete CDR3 DNA: TGTGCCTGGGGGGCCTTATCCTCCTATGGC.

CDR3 residues: CASSPGHQSTEAFF. CDR3 bases read: TGTGCCAGCAGCCCCGGACATCAGAGCACTGAA. The chain links TRBV11-2 to TRBJ1-1; a possible D gene is TRBD1 (5 bases). The read gets to within 3 residues of the CDR3 end, and the germline J gene fills in the rest. CDR3 length: 14 amino acids. V lost 5 bases and J lost 4, with 14 bases in between. The germline V gene has CDR1 SGHAT and CDR2 FQNNGV.

Comments on this clone: The sequence runs out 3 residues before the end of the CDR3; the remainder is reconstructed from the germline J gene. V usage is TRBV5-1 and J usage is TRBJ2-5; a weak D match, TRBD2 (5 bases). Germline V gene lookup returns CDR1 SGHRS and CDR2 YFSETQ. The CDR3 has 15 amino acids. V shed 1 base and J shed 5 bases, with 15 bases lying between them. CDR3 residues: CASSLLRPEGETQYF. The DNA read from the CDR3 is TGCGCCAGCAGCTTGCTTAGGCCCGAGGGCGAGACC.